This TCR beta chain came from a study of graft-versus-host responses after intestinal transplantation. Study at large: The whole recipient group had anti-thymocyte globulin induction followed by tacrolimus and steroids for about three years.

The germline gives CDR1 SGDLS, CDR2 YYNGEE. The CDR3 length is 12 residues. V was pared by 2 bases and J by 12 bases, with 15 bases between. Study results and limitations: Ileal or blood samples showed some GvH clones first, and such clones were also found in recipient marrow.

Notes on this clone: Its antigen is as yet unknown.

The graft tissue was processed, and this released both intraepithelial and lamina propria lymphocytes. TCRdb keeps only in-frame clones here, not all; method: immunoSEQ multiplex PCR. The repertoire holds fewer than 15,000 clones, with about two thirds as singletons. This receptor was obtained from a human patient who received an intestinal transplant, so some T cells may come from the graft donor. This specimen consisted of ileum tissue, obtained 700 to 800 days after intestinal transplantation. V usage is TRBV9 and J usage is TRBJ2-7; weak D call: TRBD2 (5 bases). CDR3 amino acids: CASSVSSGPLYF. The CDR3, as DNA: TGTGCCAGCAGCGTTTCCAGCGGCCCTTTGTACTTC.